The 6 T cell receptor beta chains listed next were all sequenced from one sample in a study of CD8 T cells in Susac syndrome. Reverse transcription of about 0.45 to 1 ug RNA was carried out with random hexamers. TCRdb reanalysed the immunoSEQ multiplex PCR reads using MiXCR and keeps one entry per CDR3 protein. The repertoire holds roughly 190,000 distinct CDR3 sequences, with 90% to 95% as singletons. Sequencing was performed on CD4+ T cells from PBMCs. Every receptor here comes from a human donor with Susac syndrome.

CDR3 in DNA: TGTGCCAGCAGCCAAGGGGGCAAGAACACTGAAGCTTTCTTT. Amino acids: CASSQGGKNTEAFF. The chain recombines TRBV14 with TRBJ1-1, with D possibly TRBD1 on 5 matching bases. V was trimmed by 1 base and J by 1 base, leaving 7 bases between them. The CDR3 has 14 residues. Germline-derived CDR1 and CDR2 are SGHDN and FVKESK.

The chain links TRBV6-5 to TRBJ1-1; D gene unclear. V gave up 2 bases and J gave up 2 bases, with 6 bases separating them. This CDR3 region has 13 residues. Germline V gene data show CDR1 as MNHEY and CDR2 as SVGAGI. The CDR3 coding sequence is TGTGCCAGCAGTTACAATACAAACACTGAAGCTTTCTTT. It encodes CASSYNTNTEAFF.

The V and J genes are TRBV20-1 and TRBJ1-2; D call uncertain. The CDR3 totals 13 residues. Trimming pared 0 bases from V and 4 bases from J, leaving 9 bases between. CDR1 and CDR2 (germline): DFQATT, SNEGSKA (reference sequence). The CDR3 is CSARDPGSYGYTF. The CDR3 coding sequence is TGCAGTGCTAGAGATCCGGGGAGCTATGGCTACACCTTC.

This rearrangement joins TRBV25-1 to TRBJ2-3; unclear D gene. Germline V lookup: CDR1 MGHDK, CDR2 SYGVNS. Trimming stripped 3 bases from V and 1 base from J, with 5 bases between. The CDR3 is 13 amino acids. The CDR3 DNA is TGTGCCAGCAGTGATGGGGGCACAGATACGCAGTATTTT. The encoded protein is CASSDGGTDTQYF.

This clonotype was seen just once. This chain uses TRBV11-1 with TRBJ2-7; 7 positions agree with TRBD1. Germline V CDR1 and CDR2: SGHAT, FQDESV (reference sequence). V lost 5 bases and J lost 0; bases outside the gene matches: 4. The CDR3 spans 14 residues. The CDR3 is CASSPGQPSYEQYF. CDR3 bases: TGTGCCAGCAGCCCGGGACAGCCCTCCTACGAGCAGTACTTC.

V is TRBV5-1 and J is TRBJ1-2; tentative D call: TRBD1 (6 bases). The V gene lost 4 bases and the J gene lost 6 bases, with 13 bases spanning the gap. Germline assignment: CDR1 SGHRS and CDR2 YFSETQ. This CDR3 region has 13 residues. CDR3 protein: CASSPEGGHGYTF. The CDR3 DNA sequence: TGCGCCAGCAGCCCGGAAGGGGGGCATGGCTACACCTTC.